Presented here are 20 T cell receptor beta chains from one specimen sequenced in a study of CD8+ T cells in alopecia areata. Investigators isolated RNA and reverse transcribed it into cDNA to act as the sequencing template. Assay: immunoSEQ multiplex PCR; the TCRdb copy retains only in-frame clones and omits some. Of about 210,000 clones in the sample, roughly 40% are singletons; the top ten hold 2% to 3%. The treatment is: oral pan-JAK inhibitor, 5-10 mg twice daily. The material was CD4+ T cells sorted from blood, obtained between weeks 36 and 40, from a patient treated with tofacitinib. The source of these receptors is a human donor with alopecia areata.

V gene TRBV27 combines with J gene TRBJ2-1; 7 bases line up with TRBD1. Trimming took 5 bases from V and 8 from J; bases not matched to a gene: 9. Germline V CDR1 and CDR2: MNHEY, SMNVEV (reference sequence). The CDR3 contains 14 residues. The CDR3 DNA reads TGTGCCAGCAGTCCTTACCGACAGGGCCATGAGCAGTTCTTC. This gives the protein CASSPYRQGHEQFF.

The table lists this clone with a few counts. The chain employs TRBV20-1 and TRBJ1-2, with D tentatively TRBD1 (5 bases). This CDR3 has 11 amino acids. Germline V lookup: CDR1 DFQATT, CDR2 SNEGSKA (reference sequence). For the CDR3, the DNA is TGCAGCACCGGGGACCACTATGGCTACACCTTC. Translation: CSTGDHYGYTF.

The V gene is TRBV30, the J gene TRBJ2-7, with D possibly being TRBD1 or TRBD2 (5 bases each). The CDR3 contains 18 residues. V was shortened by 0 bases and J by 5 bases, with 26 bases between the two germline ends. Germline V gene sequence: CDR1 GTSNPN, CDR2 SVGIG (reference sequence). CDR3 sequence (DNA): TGTGCCTGGAGTGTAAGAAGAGGGGTCGCTAGTGTAGGGAACGAGCAGTACTTC. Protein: CAWSVRRGVASVGNEQYF.

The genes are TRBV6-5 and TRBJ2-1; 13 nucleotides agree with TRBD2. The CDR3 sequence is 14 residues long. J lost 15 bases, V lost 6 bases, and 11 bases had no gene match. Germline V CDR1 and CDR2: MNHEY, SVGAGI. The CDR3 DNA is TGTGCCAGCAGCCCGCGGACTAGCGGGAGAATTGCGTTCTTC. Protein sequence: CASSPRTSGRIAFF.

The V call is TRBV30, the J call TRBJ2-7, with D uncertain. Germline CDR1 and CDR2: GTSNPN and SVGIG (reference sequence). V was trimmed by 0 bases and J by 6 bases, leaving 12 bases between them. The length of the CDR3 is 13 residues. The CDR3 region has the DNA TGTGCCTGGAGTGTACGGGCCTCCGGCGAGCAGTACTTC. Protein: CAWSVRASGEQYF.

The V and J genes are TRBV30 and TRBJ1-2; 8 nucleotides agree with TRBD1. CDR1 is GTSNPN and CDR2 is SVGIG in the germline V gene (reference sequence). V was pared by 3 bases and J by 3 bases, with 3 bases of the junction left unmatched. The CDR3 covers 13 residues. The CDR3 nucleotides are TGTGCCTGGAGCGCGGACAGGGACTATGGCTACACCTTC. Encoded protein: CAWSADRDYGYTF.

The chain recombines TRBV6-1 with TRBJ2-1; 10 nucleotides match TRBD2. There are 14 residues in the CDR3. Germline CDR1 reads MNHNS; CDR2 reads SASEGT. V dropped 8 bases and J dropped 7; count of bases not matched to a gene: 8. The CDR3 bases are TGTGCCAGCTGGTCTAGCGGGAGTTGGAATGAGCAGTTCTTC. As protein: CASWSSGSWNEQFF.

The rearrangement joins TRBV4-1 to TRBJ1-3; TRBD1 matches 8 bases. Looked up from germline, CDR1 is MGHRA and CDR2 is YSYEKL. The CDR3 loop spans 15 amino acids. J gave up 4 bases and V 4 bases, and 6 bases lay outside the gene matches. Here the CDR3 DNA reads TGCGCCAGCAGCCCGCAGGGGGCGCGAGGAAACACCATATATTTT. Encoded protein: CASSPQGARGNTIYF.

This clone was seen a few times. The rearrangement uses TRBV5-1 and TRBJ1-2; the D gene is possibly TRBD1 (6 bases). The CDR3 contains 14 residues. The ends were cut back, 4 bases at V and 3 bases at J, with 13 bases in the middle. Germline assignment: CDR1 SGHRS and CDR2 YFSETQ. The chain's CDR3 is CASSRQNRDYGYTF. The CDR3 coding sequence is TGCGCCAGCAGCCGTCAAAACAGGGACTATGGCTACACCTTC.

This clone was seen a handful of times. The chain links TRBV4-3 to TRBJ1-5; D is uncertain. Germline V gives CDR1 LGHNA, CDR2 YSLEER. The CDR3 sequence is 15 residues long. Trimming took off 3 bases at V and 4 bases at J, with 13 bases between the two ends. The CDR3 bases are TGCGCCAGCAGCCAGGAAGCGGTGGGAAATCAGCCCCAGCATTTT. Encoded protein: CASSQEAVGNQPQHF.

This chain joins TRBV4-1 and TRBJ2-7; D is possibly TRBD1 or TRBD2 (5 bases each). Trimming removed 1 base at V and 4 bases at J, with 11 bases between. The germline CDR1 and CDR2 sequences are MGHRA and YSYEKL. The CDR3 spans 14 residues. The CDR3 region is CASSQGSGPYEQYF. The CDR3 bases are TGCGCCAGCAGCCAAGGCTCGGGACCTTACGAGCAGTACTTC.

The chain's CDR3 is CSVAVRTGQSGGYTF. CDR3 DNA sequence: TGCAGCGTTGCTGTACGGACGGGACAAAGTGGGGGCTACACCTTC. The J gene is TRBJ1-2, the V gene TRBV29-1, with a weak D call TRBD1 (6 bases). The germline gives CDR1 SQVTM, CDR2 ANQGSEA. V lost 4 bases, J lost 8 bases, and 23 bases lay in between. The CDR3 sequence is 15 residues long. The complete variable domain, with remaining parts taken from reference TRBV29-1 and TRBJ1-2, reads SAVISQKPSRDICQRGTSLTIQCQVDSQVTMMFWYRQQPGQSLTLIATANQGSEATYESGFVIDKFPISRPNLTFSTLTVSNMSPEDSSIYLCSVAVRTGQSGGYTFGSGTRLTVV.

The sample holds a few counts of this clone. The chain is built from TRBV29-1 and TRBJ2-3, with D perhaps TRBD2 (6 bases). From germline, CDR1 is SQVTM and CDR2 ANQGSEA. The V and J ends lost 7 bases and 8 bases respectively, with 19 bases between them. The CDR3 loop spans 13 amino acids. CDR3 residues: CSGKGLAQFTQYF. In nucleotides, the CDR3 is TGCAGCGGAAAGGGACTGGCGCAATTTACGCAGTATTTT.

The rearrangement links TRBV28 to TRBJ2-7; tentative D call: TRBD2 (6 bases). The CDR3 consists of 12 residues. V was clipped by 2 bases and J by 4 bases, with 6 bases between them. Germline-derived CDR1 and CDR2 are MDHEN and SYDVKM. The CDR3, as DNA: TGTGCCAGCAGTTTACGGGGGTACGAGCAGTACTTC. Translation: CASSLRGYEQYF.

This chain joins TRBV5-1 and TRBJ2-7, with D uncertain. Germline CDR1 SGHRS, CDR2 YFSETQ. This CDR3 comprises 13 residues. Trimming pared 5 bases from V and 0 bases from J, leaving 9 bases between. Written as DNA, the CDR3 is TGCGCCAGCAGGACCTCCTTCTCCTACGAGCAGTACTTC. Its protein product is CASRTSFSYEQYF.

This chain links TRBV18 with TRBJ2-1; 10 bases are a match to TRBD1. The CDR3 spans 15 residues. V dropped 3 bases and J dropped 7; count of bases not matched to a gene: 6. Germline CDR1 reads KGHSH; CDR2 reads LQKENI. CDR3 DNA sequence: TGTGCCAGCTCACCTGGGACAGGGGCGATAAATGAGCAGTTCTTC. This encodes CASSPGTGAINEQFF.

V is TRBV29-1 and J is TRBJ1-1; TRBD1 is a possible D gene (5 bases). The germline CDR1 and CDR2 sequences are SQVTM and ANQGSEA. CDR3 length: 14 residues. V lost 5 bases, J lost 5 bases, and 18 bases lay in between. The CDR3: CSVSLGEGVTEAFF. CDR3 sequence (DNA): TGCAGCGTTTCCCTGGGGGAGGGCGTAACTGAAGCTTTCTTT.

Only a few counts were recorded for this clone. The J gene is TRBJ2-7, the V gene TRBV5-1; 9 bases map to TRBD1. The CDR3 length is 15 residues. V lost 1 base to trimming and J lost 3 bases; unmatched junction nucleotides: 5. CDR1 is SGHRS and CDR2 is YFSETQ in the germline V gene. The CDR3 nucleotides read TGCGCCAGCAGCTTGTCAGGGGACAGGGTCTACGAGCAGTACTTC. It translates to CASSLSGDRVYEQYF.

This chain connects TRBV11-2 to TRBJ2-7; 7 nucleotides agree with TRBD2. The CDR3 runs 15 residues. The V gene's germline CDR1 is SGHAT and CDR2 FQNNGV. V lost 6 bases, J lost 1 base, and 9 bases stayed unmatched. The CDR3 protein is CASSESGGGSYEQYF. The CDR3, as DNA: TGTGCCAGCAGTGAATCGGGAGGAGGGTCCTACGAGCAGTACTTC.

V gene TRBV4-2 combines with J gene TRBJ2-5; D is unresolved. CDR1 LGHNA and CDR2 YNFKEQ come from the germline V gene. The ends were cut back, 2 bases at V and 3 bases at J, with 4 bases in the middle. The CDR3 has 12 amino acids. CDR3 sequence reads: CASSQLKETQYF. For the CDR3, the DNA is TGTGCCAGCAGCCAATTGAAAGAGACCCAGTACTTC.